This TCR beta chain was sequenced in a study of blood T cell repertoires in COVID-19 (dated by TCRdb to 2019 to 2021). In terms of the full investigation: Collaborator samples came from the United States, Italy and Spain and covered acute and convalescent phases of COVID-19. The sample metadata nearly always contained a de-identified subject ID, COVID-19 status, age in years and sex. Samples were obtained from the ongoing ImmuneRACE study (first 160 participants) and from 1,200 or so subjects provided by 6 global collaborators. HLA class I and class II types, where available, came from metadata supplied by the sample provider rather than from assay-based typing. The material from the prospective study consisted of cDNA or gDNA derived from T cells, B-cell-depleted T cells, or PBMCs. Subjects who had been exposed to COVID-19, were actively infected with it, or had recovered from it provided the deeply sampled blood TCRbeta repertoires that made up the dataset. The repertoires were released in a freely available public database meant as a resource for research on the immune response to SARS-CoV-2. Study-wide conclusions, independent of this receptor: The amount of clinical and demographic metadata varied by source and participant and was provided uncurated.

Whole blood was collected in K2EDTA tubes by collaborating institutions according to the institutions' own protocols. For TCRbeta analysis, collaborators shipped samples as frozen whole blood, isolated PBMCs, or DNA extracted from either of those sample types. CDR1 and CDR2 (MNHNY, SVGAGI) derive from the germline V gene (reference sequence). V and J are trimmed by 7 bases and 4 bases, and the gene matches miss 15 bases of the junction. Inclusive of the bounding cysteine and phenylalanine, the CDR3 is 16 residues long. Solely the CDR3 DNA is kept, with 48 bases framed from the first base. The immunoSEQ Assay, a bias-controlled multiplex PCR, was used to amplify TCRbeta CDR3 regions from genomic DNA. Processing in the source paper ran as follows. The number of nucleated cells in each sample was estimated from the amplification of reference gene primers within the assay. To quantify the absolute abundance of each unique TCRbeta CDR3 rearrangement, sequence reads were collapsed and filtered. For each sample, productive Simpson clonality was calculated as the square root of Simpson's diversity index over productive rearrangements. TCRdb carries this immuneACCESS record with in-frame sequences only. Its versions omit some clonotypes, under half of them owing to an unresolved V gene in the studies checked, with the rest unexplained. V and J calls and clone size follow that table, whereas D and trimming were derived from the DNA. The sample includes some 120,000 clones, with approximately 84% observed a single time. The ten largest clones take up 7.5% of the sample.

This clone is a singleton in its sample. Its recognized antigen is unknown. Per-base quality was not reported, and no clone a single base away is much larger than it. The specimen sequenced was peripheral blood. This TCR came from a man aged 70 or older with active or convalescent COVID-19. Recombination connected TRBV6-6 to TRBJ1-1, and 7 junctional nucleotides match TRBD1. The CDR3 region: CASILRRGQGATEAFF. The DNA sequence follows: TGTGCCAGCATCCTCAGAAGGGGGCAGGGAGCCACTGAAGCTTTCTTT.